The clone carrying this T cell receptor beta chain has only a few counts. Its specificity is not known. This entry belongs to a study of cytomegalovirus exposure and HLA in healthy donors. PCR amplification relied on 60 Vbeta primers (plus 13 Jbeta primers). Clones were read by immunoSEQ multiplex PCR, and TCRdb kept only the in-frame ones, dropping some. The sample lists some 56,000 clones, approximately 84% seen once, with about 3.1% in the top ten. The CDR3 consists of 12 residues. The germline V gene has CDR1 SNHLY and CDR2 FYNNEI. V was shortened by 7 bases and J by 5 bases, with 11 bases between the two germline ends. Overall study results and limits: In a later analysis, a missense DCLRE1C variant was linked to TCR beta V- and J-gene trimming. Apart from CMV serostatus, no immune exposure information was available. Many donors shared some public TCRs, even though most TCR sequences were rare.

Participants comprised healthy donors of bone marrow. V usage is TRBV2 and J usage is TRBJ1-2; the D gene is possibly TRBD1 (5 bases). The clonotype comes from a man aged 45-65 years in good health and CMV-seronegative. The source material was PBMCs. CDR3 sequence (DNA): TGTGCCAGCAATCCAAGGGGATATGGCTACACCTTC. This sequence encodes CASNPRGYGYTF.